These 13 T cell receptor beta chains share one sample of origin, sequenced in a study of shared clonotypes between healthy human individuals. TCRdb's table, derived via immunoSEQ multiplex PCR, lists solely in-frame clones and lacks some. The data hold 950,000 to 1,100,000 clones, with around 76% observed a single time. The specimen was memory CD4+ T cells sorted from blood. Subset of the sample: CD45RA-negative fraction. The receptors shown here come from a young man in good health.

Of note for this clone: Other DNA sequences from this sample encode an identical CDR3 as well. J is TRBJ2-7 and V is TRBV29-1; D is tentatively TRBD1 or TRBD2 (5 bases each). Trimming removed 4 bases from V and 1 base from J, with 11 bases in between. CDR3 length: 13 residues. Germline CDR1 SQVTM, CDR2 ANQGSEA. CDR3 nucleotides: TGCAGCGTTGTTGGGACGGTATCCTACGAGCAGTACTTC. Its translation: CSVVGTVSYEQYF.

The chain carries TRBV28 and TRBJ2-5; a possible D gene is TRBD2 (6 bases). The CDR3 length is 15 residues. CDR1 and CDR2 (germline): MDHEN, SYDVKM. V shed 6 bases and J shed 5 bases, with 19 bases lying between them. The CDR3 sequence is CASSSGRRVWETQYF. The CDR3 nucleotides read TGTGCCAGCAGCTCAGGGCGGAGGGTCTGGGAGACCCAGTACTTC.

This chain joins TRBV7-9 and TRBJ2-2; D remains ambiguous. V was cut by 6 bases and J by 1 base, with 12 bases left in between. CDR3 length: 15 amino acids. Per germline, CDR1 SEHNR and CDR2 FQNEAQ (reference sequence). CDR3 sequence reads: CASRGMEKNTGELFF. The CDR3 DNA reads TGTGCCAGCAGAGGGATGGAGAAGAACACCGGGGAGCTGTTTTTT.

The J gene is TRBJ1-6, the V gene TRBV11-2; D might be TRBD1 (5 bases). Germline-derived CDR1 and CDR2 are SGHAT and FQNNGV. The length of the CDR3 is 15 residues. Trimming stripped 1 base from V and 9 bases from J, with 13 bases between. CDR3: CASSLATGQGSPLHF. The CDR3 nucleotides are TGTGCCAGCAGCTTAGCTACGGGGCAAGGTTCACCCCTCCACTTT. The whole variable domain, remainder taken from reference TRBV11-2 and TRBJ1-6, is EAGVAQSPRYKIIEKRQSVAFWCNPISGHATLYWYQQILGQGPKLLIQFQNNGVVDDSQLPKDRFSAERLKGVDSTLKIQPAKLEDSAVYLCASSLATGQGSPLHFGNGTRLTVT.

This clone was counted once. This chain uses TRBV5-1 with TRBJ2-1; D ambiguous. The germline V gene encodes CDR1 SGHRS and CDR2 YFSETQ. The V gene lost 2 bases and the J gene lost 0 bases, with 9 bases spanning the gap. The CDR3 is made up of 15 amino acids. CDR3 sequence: CASSFGASSYNEQFF. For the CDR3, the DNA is TGCGCCAGCAGCTTCGGCGCGAGCTCCTACAATGAGCAGTTCTTC.

This CDR3 is CAISEDPNRGDTEAFF. CDR3 bases: TGTGCCATCAGTGAGGACCCAAACAGGGGGGACACTGAAGCTTTCTTT. The chain uses TRBV10-3 and TRBJ1-1; 8 bases agree with TRBD1. V lost 2 bases and J lost 3; bases outside the gene matches: 8. Germline V CDR1 and CDR2: ENHRY, SYGVKD. This CDR3 is 16 amino acids long.

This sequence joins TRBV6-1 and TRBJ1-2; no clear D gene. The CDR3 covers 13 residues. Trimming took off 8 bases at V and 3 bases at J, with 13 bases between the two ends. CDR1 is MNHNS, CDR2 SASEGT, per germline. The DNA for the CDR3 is TGTGCCAGCGGAGAGTCATTTGACTATGGCTACACCTTC. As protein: CASGESFDYGYTF.

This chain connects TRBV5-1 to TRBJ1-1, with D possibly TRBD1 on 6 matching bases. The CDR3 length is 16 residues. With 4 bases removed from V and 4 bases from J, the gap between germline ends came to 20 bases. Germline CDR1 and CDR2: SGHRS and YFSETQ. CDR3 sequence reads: CASSPTPTGTATEAFF. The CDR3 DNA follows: TGCGCCAGCAGCCCGACTCCCACAGGGACCGCCACTGAAGCTTTCTTT.

CDR3 coding DNA: TGTGCCAGCAGTTCCGGGACTACCGCAGAGACCCAGTACTTC. Its protein product is CASSSGTTAETQYF. The chain is built from TRBV2 and TRBJ2-5, with 7 nucleotides matching TRBD2. Per the germline V gene, CDR1 is SNHLY and CDR2 is FYNNEI. The J segment lost 4 bases and the V segment lost 5 bases, leaving 7 bases of the junction unmatched. This CDR3 comprises 14 residues.

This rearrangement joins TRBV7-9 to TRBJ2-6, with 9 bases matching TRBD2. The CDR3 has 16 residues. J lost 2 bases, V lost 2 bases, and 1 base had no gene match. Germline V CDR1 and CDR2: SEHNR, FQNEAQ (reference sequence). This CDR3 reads CASSLIAGAGANVLTF. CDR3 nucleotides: TGTGCCAGCAGCTTAATAGCGGGAGCTGGGGCCAACGTCCTGACTTTC.

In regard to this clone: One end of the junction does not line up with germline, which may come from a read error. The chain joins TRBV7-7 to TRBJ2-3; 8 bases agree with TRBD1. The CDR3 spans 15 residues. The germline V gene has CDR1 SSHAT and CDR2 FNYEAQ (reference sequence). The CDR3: CASSLGQGGTDTQYF. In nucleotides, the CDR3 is TGTGCTAGCAGCTTAGGACAGGGTGGCACAGATACGCAGTATTTT.

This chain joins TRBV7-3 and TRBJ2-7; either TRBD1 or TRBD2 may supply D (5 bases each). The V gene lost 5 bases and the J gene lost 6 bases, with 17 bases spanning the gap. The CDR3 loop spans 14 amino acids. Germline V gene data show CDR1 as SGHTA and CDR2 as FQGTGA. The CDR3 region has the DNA TGTGCCAGCAGCCTCCGGGGCAGGGTGGGCGAGCAGTACTTC. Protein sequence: CASSLRGRVGEQYF.

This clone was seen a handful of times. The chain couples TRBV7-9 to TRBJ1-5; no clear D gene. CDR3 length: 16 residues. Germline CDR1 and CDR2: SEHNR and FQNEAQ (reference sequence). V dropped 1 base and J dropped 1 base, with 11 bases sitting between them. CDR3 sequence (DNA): TGTGCCAGCAGCTTAGGTGGTGGAAAAAGCAATCAGCCCCAGCATTTT. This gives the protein CASSLGGGKSNQPQHF.